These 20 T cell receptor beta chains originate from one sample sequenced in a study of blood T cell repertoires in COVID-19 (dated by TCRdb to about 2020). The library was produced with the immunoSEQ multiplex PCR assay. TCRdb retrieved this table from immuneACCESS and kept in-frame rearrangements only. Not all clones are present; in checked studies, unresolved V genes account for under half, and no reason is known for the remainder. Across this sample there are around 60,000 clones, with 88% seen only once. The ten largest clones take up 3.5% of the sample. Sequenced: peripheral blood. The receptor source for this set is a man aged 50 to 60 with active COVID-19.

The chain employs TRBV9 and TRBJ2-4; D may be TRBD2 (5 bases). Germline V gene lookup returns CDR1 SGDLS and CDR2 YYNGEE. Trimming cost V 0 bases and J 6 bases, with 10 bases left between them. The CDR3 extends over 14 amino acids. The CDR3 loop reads CASSVGGIGNIQYF. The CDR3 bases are TGTGCCAGCAGCGTAGGAGGGATAGGAAACATTCAGTACTTC.

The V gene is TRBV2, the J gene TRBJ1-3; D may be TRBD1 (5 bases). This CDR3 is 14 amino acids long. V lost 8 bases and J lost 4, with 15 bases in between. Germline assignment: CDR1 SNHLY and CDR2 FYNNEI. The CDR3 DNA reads TGTGCCAGCGACGGCTCAGGGTTGGGAAACACCATATATTTT. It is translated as CASDGSGLGNTIYF.

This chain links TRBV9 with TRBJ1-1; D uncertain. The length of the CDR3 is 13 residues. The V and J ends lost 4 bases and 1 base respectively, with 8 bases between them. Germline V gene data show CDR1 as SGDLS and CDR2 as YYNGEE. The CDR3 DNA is TGTGCCAGCAGCCCCCTAGAGAACACTGAAGCTTTCTTT. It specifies CASSPLENTEAFF. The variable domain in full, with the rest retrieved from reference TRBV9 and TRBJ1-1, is DSGVTQTPKHLITATGQRVTLRCSPRSGDLSVYWYQQSLDQGLQFLIQYYNGEERAKGNILERFSAQQFPDLHSELNLSSLELGDSALYFCASSPLENTEAFFGQGTRLTVV.

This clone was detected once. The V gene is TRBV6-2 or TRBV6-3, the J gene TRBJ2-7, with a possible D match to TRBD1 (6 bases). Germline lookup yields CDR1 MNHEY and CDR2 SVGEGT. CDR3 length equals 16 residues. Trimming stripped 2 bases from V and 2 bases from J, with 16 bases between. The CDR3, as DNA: TGTGCCAGCAGTTACAGAGGGACATTACGCCCCTACGAGCAGTACTTC. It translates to CASSYRGTLRPYEQYF.

The CDR3 region is CASTLRAGYNSPLHF. Written as DNA, the CDR3 is TGTGCCAGCACCTTGAGAGCGGGGTATAATTCACCCCTCCACTTT. The chain carries TRBV28 and TRBJ1-6, with D unclear. Germline V CDR1 and CDR2: MDHEN, SYDVKM. V was shortened by 7 bases and J by 4 bases, with 14 bases between the two germline ends. This CDR3 comprises 15 residues.

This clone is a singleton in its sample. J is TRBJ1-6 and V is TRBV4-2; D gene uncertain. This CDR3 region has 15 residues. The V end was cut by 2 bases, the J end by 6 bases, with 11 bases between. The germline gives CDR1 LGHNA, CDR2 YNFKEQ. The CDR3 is CASSQLDSRNSPLHF. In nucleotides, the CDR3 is TGTGCCAGCAGCCAATTGGATAGCCGTAATTCACCCCTCCACTTT.

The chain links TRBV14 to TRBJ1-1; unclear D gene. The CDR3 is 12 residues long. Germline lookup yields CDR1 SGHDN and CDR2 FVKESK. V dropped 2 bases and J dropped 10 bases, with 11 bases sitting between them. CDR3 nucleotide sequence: TGTGCCAGCAGCCAATCATCTGTGAGAGCTTTCTTT. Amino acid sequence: CASSQSSVRAFF.

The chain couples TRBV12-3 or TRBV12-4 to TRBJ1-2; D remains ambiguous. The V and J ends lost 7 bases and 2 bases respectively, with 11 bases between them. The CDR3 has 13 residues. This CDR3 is CASTIGANYGYTF. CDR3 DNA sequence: TGTGCCAGCACAATAGGAGCGAACTATGGCTACACCTTC.

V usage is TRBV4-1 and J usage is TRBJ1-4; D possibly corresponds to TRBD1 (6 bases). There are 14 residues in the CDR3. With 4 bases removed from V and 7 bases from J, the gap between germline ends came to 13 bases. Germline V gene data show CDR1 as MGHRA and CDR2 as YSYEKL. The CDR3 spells CASSPTGQPEKLFF. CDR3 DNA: TGCGCCAGCAGCCCGACAGGCCAACCTGAAAAACTGTTTTTT.

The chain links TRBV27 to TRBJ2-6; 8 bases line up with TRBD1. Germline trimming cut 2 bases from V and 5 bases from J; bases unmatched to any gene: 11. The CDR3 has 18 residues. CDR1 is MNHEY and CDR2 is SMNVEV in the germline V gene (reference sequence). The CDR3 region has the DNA TGTGCCAGCAGTTTAAGGGGGACAGGCGCCGGAAGGGCCAACGTCCTGACTTTC. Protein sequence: CASSLRGTGAGRANVLTF.

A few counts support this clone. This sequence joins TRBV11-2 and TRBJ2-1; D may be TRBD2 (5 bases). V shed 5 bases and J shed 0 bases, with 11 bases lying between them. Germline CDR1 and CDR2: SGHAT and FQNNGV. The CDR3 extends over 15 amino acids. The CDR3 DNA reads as TGTGCCAGCAGCCTGACGGGGAGCTCCTACAATGAGCAGTTCTTC. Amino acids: CASSLTGSSYNEQFF.

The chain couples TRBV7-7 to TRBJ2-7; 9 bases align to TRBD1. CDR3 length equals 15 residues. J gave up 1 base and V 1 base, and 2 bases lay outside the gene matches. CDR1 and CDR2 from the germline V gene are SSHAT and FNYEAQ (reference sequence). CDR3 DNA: TGTGCCAGCAGCTTAGACGGGACAGGGTCCTACGAGCAGTACTTC. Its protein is CASSLDGTGSYEQYF.

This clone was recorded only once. The CDR3 spells CASSIINEKLFF. The CDR3 bases are TGTGCCAGTAGTATCATTAATGAAAAACTGTTTTTT. The chain joins TRBV19 to TRBJ1-4; D is unresolved. Germline V gene lookup returns CDR1 LNHDA and CDR2 SQIVND (reference sequence). V was trimmed by 3 bases and J by 4 bases, leaving 3 bases between them. CDR3 length equals 12 residues.

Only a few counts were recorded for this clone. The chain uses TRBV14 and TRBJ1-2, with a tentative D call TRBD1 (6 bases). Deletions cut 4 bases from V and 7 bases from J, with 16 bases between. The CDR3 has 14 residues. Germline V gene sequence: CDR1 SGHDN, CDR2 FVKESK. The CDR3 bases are TGTGCCAGCAGCCCACTCGGGGGGGCCGGTGGCTACACCTTC. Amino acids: CASSPLGGAGGYTF.

The CDR3 sequence is CASTPRQGTGELFF. DNA of the CDR3: TGTGCCAGCACCCCCCGGCAGGGAACCGGGGAGCTGTTTTTT. V gene TRBV6-5 combines with J gene TRBJ2-2; D is perhaps TRBD1 (5 bases). Trimming took off 7 bases at V and 5 bases at J, with 14 bases between the two ends. The CDR3 contains 14 residues. CDR1 and CDR2 (germline): MNHEY, SVGAGI.

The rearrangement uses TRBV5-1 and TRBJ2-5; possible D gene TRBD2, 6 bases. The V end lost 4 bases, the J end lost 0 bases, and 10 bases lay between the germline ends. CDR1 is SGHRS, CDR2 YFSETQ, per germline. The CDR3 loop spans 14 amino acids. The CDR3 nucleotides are TGCGCCAGCAGCGCTGGGAGGTACCAAGAGACCCAGTACTTC. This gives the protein CASSAGRYQETQYF. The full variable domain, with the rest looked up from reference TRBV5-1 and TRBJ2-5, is KAGVTQTPRYLIKTRGQQVTLSCSPISGHRSVSWYQQTPGQGLQFLFEYFSETQRNKGNFPGRFSGRQFSNSRSEMNVSTLELGDSALYLCASSAGRYQETQYFGPGTRLLVL.

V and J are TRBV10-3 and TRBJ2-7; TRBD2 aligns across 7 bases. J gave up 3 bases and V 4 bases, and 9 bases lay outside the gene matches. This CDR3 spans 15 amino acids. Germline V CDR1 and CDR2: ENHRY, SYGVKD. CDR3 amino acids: CAISGSSGTFYEQYF. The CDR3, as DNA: TGTGCCATCAGTGGTTCTAGCGGCACCTTCTACGAGCAGTACTTC.

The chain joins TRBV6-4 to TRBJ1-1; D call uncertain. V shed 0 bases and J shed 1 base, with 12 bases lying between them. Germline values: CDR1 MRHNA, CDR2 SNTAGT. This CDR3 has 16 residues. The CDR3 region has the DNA TGTGCCAGCAGTGACTCGAGGGATAATGGGAACACTGAAGCTTTCTTT. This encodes CASSDSRDNGNTEAFF.

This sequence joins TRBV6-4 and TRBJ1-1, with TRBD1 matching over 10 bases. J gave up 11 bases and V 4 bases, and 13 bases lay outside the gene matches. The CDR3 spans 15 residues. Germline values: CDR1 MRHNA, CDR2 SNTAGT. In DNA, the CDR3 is TGTGCCAGCAGTGCATTACCCGGGACAGGGGTGAGGGCTTTCTTT. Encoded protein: CASSALPGTGVRAFF.

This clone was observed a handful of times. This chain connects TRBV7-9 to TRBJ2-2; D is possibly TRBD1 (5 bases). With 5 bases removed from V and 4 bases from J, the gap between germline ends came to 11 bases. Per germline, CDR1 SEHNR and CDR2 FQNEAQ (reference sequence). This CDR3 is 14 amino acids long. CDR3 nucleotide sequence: TGTGCCAGCAGCAAAGGACAAGTCACCGGGGAGCTGTTTTTT. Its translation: CASSKGQVTGELFF.